One sample yielded the 14 T cell receptor beta chains listed below, sequenced in a study of blood T cell repertoires in COVID-19. The protocol was immunoSEQ multiplex PCR, while the TCRdb copy is restricted to in-frame clones and leaves out a portion. The sample contains around 75,000 clones, 70% to 90% of which appear only once. The sequenced material came from peripheral blood. Receptor source: a human donor in a cohort sampled during active COVID-19.

The chain joins TRBV27 to TRBJ2-4, with D unresolved. This CDR3 is 16 amino acids long. Germline assignment: CDR1 MNHEY and CDR2 SMNVEV (reference sequence). Trimming shortened V by 1 base and J by 1 base, and 11 bases separated the two germline ends. Here the CDR3 reads CASSLYPERAKNIQYF. CDR3 nucleotides: TGTGCCAGCAGTTTATATCCGGAGAGGGCCAAAAACATTCAGTACTTC.

The CDR3 bases are TGTGCCAGCAGCTCTGGACTAGCGGGCTTCCAAGAGACCCAGTACTTC. It specifies CASSSGLAGFQETQYF. The rearrangement uses TRBV28 and TRBJ2-5; 11 bases are shared with TRBD2. V was clipped by 6 bases and J by 1 base; unmatched bases: 7. This CDR3 spans 16 amino acids. The germline CDR1 and CDR2 sequences are MDHEN and SYDVKM.

This chain joins TRBV7-8 and TRBJ2-1, with TRBD2 matching 9 bases. CDR3 length: 17 amino acids. The J segment lost 4 bases and the V segment lost 3 bases, leaving 10 bases of the junction unmatched. CDR1 is SGHVS, CDR2 FQNEAQ, per germline. CDR3 region: CASSFLRRGGAYNEQFF. CDR3 nucleotide sequence: TGTGCCAGCAGCTTCCTGAGGCGCGGGGGGGCGTACAATGAGCAGTTCTTC.

The chain combines TRBV9 with TRBJ2-7; 14 bases are a match to TRBD2. Trimming took 3 bases from V and 3 from J; bases not matched to a gene: 5. The CDR3 is 16 residues long. Per germline, CDR1 SGDLS and CDR2 YYNGEE. CDR3 sequence: CASSATGTSGSYEQYF. DNA for the CDR3: TGTGCCAGCAGCGCAACCGGGACTAGCGGGAGCTACGAGCAGTACTTC.

The chain links TRBV10-3 to TRBJ2-7, with TRBD1 matching over 7 bases. V lost 3 bases to trimming and J lost 3 bases; unmatched junction nucleotides: 11. CDR1 and CDR2 from the germline V gene are ENHRY and SYGVKD. CDR3 length: 16 residues. The DNA of the CDR3 is TGTGCCATCAGTGATCCCCCCGACAGGGCATTCTACGAGCAGTACTTC. Protein product: CAISDPPDRAFYEQYF.

This chain uses TRBV19 with TRBJ2-1; TRBD2 aligns across 11 bases. Germline-derived CDR1 and CDR2 are LNHDA and SQIVND (reference sequence). J gave up 5 bases and V 2 bases, and 2 bases lay outside the gene matches. The CDR3 length is 15 residues. The CDR3 sequence: CASSILAGGNNEQFF. The CDR3 DNA sequence: TGTGCCAGTAGTATACTAGCGGGGGGTAACAATGAGCAGTTCTTC.

In this sample, this clone turned up a few times. This rearrangement joins TRBV11-2 to TRBJ2-7, with D possibly TRBD2 on 6 matching bases. This CDR3 comprises 16 residues. Germline V gene sequence: CDR1 SGHAT, CDR2 FQNNGV. Trimming took 2 bases from V and 1 from J, leaving 15 bases between them. The CDR3 loop is CASSLRVGEDSYEQYF. Here the CDR3 DNA reads TGTGCCAGCAGCTTAAGGGTAGGGGAGGATTCCTACGAGCAGTACTTC. The entire variable domain, with the rest obtained from reference TRBV11-2 and TRBJ2-7, is as follows: EAGVAQSPRYKIIEKRQSVAFWCNPISGHATLYWYQQILGQGPKLLIQFQNNGVVDDSQLPKDRFSAERLKGVDSTLKIQPAKLEDSAVYLCASSLRVGEDSYEQYFGPGTRLTVT.

J is TRBJ2-1 and V is TRBV10-3; TRBD2 is a possible D gene (6 bases). Looked up from germline, CDR1 is ENHRY and CDR2 is SYGVKD. Trimming stripped 2 bases from V and 5 bases from J, with 16 bases between. There are 16 residues in the CDR3. The DNA for the CDR3 is TGTGCCATCAGTGAGCGCCAGGGAGGAGGACACAATGAGCAGTTCTTC. Translated: CAISERQGGGHNEQFF.

The chain employs TRBV2 and TRBJ2-5, with D hard to call. Germline V gives CDR1 SNHLY, CDR2 FYNNEI. The CDR3 spans 14 residues. V lost 2 bases and J lost 5, with 12 bases in between. As DNA, the CDR3 is TGTGCCAGCAGTGAAAATTATATCGGGGAGACCCAGTACTTC. Its protein is CASSENYIGETQYF. Variable domain in full (rest from reference TRBV2 and TRBJ2-5): EPEVTQTPSHQVTQMGQEVILRCVPISNHLYFYWYRQILGQKVEFLVSFYNNEISEKSEIFDDQFSVERPDGSNFTLKIRSTKLEDSAMYFCASSENYIGETQYFGPGTRLLVL.

The table lists this clone with a count of one. The V call is TRBV7-2, the J call TRBJ1-5; TRBD1 matches 7 bases. The germline V gene has CDR1 SGHTA and CDR2 FQGNSA. The CDR3 is 14 residues long. The V and J ends lost 5 bases and 2 bases, in that order; junction bases with no gene match: 3. This chain's CDR3 is CASSLQGGNQPQHF. The CDR3 DNA is TGTGCCAGCAGCCTTCAGGGGGGCAATCAGCCCCAGCATTTT. Variable domain in full (rest from reference TRBV7-2 and TRBJ1-5): GAGVSQSPSNKVTEKGKDVELRCDPISGHTALYWYRQSLGQGLEFLIYFQGNSAPDKSGLPSDRFSAERTGGSVSTLTIQRTQQEDSAVYLCASSLQGGNQPQHFGDGTRLSIL.

The rearrangement uses TRBV3-1 (or the pseudogene TRBV3-2) and TRBJ1-4, with D unresolved. V was cut by 4 bases and J by 6 bases, with 15 bases left in between. This CDR3 spans 15 amino acids. From germline, CDR1 is LGHDT and CDR2 YNNKEL (reference sequence). The CDR3 nucleotides read TGTGCCAGCAGCCGAAGAGGACCGAGGGATGAAAAACTGTTTTTT. Its protein product is CASSRRGPRDEKLFF.

The chain has TRBV7-2 and TRBJ2-1; a weak D match, TRBD1 (5 bases). V lost 3 bases and J 7 bases, leaving 13 bases between the germline ends. The CDR3 is 14 amino acids. The germline V gene has CDR1 SGHTA and CDR2 FQGNSA. This CDR3 reads CASSFTGLLNEQFF. The DNA of the CDR3 is TGTGCCAGCAGCTTTACAGGCCTCCTGAATGAGCAGTTCTTC.

The chain combines TRBV21-1 with TRBJ1-5; TRBD1, the table's D call, was not compared with the DNA. TRBV21-1 is a pseudogene segment. The CDR3 spans 17 residues. The CDR3 loop is CASSSLCRTGQDQPQHF. CDR3 DNA sequence: TGTGCCAGCAGCTCGCTCTGCCGGACAGGGCAGGATCAGCCCCAGCATTTT.

The chain carries TRBV6-6 and TRBJ2-7; 7 bases fit TRBD1. From germline, CDR1 is MNHNY and CDR2 SVGAGI (reference sequence). The CDR3 consists of 15 residues. J was trimmed by 5 bases and V by 3 bases; bases with no gene match: 10. For the CDR3, the DNA is TGTGCCAGCAGTTATTCTCCGGGACAGCCCAACGAGCAGTACTTC. Encoded protein: CASSYSPGQPNEQYF.